This T cell receptor (beta chain) appears in the sequencing data of a study of T cells in narcolepsy. About the research overall: Enrolled donors included narcolepsy type 1 or type 2 patients and healthy controls.

Between the trimmed V and J ends, which lost 7 bases and 1 base, there was a span of 13 bases. The CDR3 length is 15 residues. Germline loops: CDR1 MNHNS, CDR2 SASEGT. TCRdb's table, derived via immunoSEQ multiplex PCR, lists solely in-frame clones and lacks some. The sample consists of 26,000 or so clones, 86% of them appearing once. The genes are TRBV6-1 and TRBJ2-2, with D perhaps TRBD1 (6 bases). The sequence was obtained from a human donor with narcolepsy. Sequencing input: CD45RA- memory CD4+ T cells from PBMCs. The CDR3 coding sequence is TGTGCCAGCAAAAAAGGCAGGGGGAACACCGGGGAGCTGTTTTTT. It yields the protein CASKKGRGNTGELFF.